This T cell receptor beta chain was identified during a study of blood T cell repertoires in COVID-19. The CDR3 spans 15 residues. V was trimmed by 5 bases and J by 0 bases, leaving 11 bases between them. CDR1 is LNHDA, CDR2 SQIVND, per germline (reference sequence). Profiling relied on immunoSEQ multiplex PCR, and the TCRdb table lists in-frame clones only, not all of them. The data show 150,000 or so clones, 75% to 85% seen once. The sequence was obtained from a woman between 45 and 60 years old with acute or convalescent COVID-19. The J gene is TRBJ2-1, the V gene TRBV19; weak D call: TRBD1 (5 bases). Material for sequencing was peripheral blood. The CDR3 spells CASSRRQGSYNEQFF. DNA of the CDR3: TGTGCCAGTAGTCGCCGCCAGGGCTCCTACAATGAGCAGTTCTTC. Combining the CDR3 with reference TRBV19 and TRBJ2-1 gives the whole variable domain DGGITQSPKYLFRKEGQNVTLSCEQNLNHDAMYWYRQDPGQGLRLIYYSQIVNDFQKGDIAEGYSVSREKKESFPLTVTSAQKNPTAFYLCASSRRQGSYNEQFFGPGTRLTVL.